This T cell receptor beta chain was profiled in a study of T-cell reconstitution after alpha-beta-depleted transplantation in children. Study-wide findings and caveats: Diversity of TCRbeta at day 60 was high in some patients, arising from surviving recipient T cells and thymic progenitors. Roughly two months post-transplant, alpha-beta T cells reportedly originated from several hundred graft clones that had expanded. The main origin of T-cell counts and diversity one year after transplant was newly produced T cells.

Unique molecular identifiers were incorporated into the prepared TCRbeta library. TCRdb re-called the PCR reads with MiXCR, one entry per CDR3 protein. The sample lists 440,000 or so distinct CDR3 sequences; 43% were seen once. CDR3 length equals 15 residues. Germline CDR1 and CDR2: DFQATT and SNEGSKA (reference sequence). The V and J ends lost 0 bases and 1 base, in that order; junction bases with no gene match: 1. About this clonotype: Its antigen is unknown.

This specimen consisted of PBMCs, obtained before TCRalphabeta/CD19-depleted stem cell transplant. The J gene is TRBJ2-3, the V gene TRBV20-1; 10 nucleotides line up with TRBD2. The clonotype originates from a girl aged 2 to 9 with aplastic anemia, due to receive a stem cell transplant. CDR3 sequence reads: CSARELAGRTDTQYF. For the CDR3, the DNA is TGCAGTGCTAGAGAACTAGCGGGGCGCACAGATACGCAGTATTTT.